This TCR beta chain was sequenced in a study of cytomegalovirus exposure and HLA in healthy donors. Both 60 Vbeta primers and 13 Jbeta primers went into the PCR. Libraries were prepared by immunoSEQ multiplex PCR; TCRdb keeps only in-frame clonotypes and omits some of them. The repertoire includes some 180,000 clones, about 12% of them detected once, and under 10% sits in the top ten. This clone was seen more than once but under ten times. The CDR3 covers 13 residues. The germline V gene has CDR1 SGHRS and CDR2 YFSETQ. The germline V and J ends were trimmed by 4 bases and 3 bases, with 7 bases remaining between them.

The clonotype was recovered from a man between 45 and 60 years old in good health and CMV-seropositive. This chain uses TRBV5-1 with TRBJ1-4; the D is unclear. The sequencing sample was made of PBMCs. In DNA, the CDR3 is TGCGCCAGCAGCGCCGCGGCTAATGAAAAACTGTTTTTT. This codes for CASSAAANEKLFF.